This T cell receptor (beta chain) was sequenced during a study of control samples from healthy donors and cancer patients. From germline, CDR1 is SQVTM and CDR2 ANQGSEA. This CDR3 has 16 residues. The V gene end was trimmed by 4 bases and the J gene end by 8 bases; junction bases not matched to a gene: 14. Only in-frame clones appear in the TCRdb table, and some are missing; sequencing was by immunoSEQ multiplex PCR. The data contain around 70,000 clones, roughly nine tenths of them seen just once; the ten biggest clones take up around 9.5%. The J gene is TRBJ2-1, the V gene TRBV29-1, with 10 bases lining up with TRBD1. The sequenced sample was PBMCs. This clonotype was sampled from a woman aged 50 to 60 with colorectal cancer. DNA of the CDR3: TGCAGCGTTGTGGGGGGCCGGGACAGGGGATTATATGAGCAGTTCTTC. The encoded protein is CSVVGGRDRGLYEQFF.